This record covers a single T cell receptor (beta chain). Its specificity is unknown. It was with 60 Vbeta and 13 Jbeta primers that the PCR ran. Here immunoSEQ multiplex PCR was the method, and the copy in TCRdb shows in-frame clones only, minus some. The sample totals about 120,000 clones. The data belong to a study of cytomegalovirus exposure and HLA in healthy donors. Across the whole study: Earlier sequencing of approximately 180 million T cells yielded approximately 100 million unique TCR beta sequences. General observations from the study: Being productive about 87% or about 30% of the time was typical of most TCR beta V segments in an earlier analysis. In a later analysis, V- and J-gene trimming of beta chains associated with a DCLRE1C missense variant, replicated independently.

The germline V and J ends were trimmed by 1 base and 5 bases, with 11 bases remaining between them. The germline gives CDR1 SGHTA, CDR2 FQGNSA. The CDR3 has 14 amino acids. The sample consisted of PBMCs. The chain has TRBV7-2 and TRBJ1-2; no clear D gene. The source is a woman aged 40 to 49 in good health and CMV-seropositive. Written as DNA, the CDR3 is TGTGCCAGCAGCTTAGATGTCCAGGCTTATGGCTACACCTTC. Amino acid sequence: CASSLDVQAYGYTF.